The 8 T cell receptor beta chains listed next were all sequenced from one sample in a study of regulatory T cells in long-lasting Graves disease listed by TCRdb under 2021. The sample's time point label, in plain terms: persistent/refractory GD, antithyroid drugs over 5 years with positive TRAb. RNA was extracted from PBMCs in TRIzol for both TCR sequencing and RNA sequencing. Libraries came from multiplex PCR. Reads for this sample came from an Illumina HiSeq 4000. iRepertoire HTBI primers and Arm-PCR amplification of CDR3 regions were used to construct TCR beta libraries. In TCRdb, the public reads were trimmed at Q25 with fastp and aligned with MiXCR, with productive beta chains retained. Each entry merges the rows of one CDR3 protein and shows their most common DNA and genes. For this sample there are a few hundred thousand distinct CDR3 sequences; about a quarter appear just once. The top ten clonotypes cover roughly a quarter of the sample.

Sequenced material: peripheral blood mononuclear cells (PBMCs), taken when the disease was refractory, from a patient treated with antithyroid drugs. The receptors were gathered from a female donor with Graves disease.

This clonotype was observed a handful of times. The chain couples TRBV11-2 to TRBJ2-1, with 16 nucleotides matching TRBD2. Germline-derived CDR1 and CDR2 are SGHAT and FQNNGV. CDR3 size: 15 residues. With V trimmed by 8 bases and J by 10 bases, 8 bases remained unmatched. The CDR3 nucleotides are TGTGCCAGCGGGACTAGCGGGAGGGCCGGGAACGAGCAGTTCTTC. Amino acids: CASGTSGRAGNEQFF.

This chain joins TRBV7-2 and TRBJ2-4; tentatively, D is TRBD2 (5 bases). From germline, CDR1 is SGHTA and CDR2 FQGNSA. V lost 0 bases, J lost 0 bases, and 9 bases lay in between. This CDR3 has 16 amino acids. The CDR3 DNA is TGTGCCAGCAGCTTAGCGAAGGGAGAAGCCAAAAACATTCAGTACTTC. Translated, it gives CASSLAKGEAKNIQYF.

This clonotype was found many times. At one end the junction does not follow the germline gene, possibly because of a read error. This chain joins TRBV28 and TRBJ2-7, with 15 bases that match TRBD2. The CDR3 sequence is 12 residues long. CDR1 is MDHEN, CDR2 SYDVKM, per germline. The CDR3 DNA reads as TGTGCCAGCAGGGGTGGACTAGCGGGAGGGTTCTTC. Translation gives CASRGGLAGGFF.

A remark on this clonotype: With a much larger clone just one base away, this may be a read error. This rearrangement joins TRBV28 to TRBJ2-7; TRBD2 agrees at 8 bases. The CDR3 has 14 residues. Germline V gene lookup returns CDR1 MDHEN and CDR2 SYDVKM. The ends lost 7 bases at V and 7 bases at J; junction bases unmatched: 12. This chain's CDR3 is CASTDLIRGREQYF. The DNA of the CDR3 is TGTGCCAGCACCGACTTGATCCGCGGGAGGGAGCAGTACTTC.

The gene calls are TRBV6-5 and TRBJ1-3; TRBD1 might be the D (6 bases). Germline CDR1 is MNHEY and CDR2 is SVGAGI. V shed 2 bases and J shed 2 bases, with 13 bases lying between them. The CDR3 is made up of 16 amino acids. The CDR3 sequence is CASSYKGGPPGNTIYF. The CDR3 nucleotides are TGTGCCAGCAGTTACAAGGGGGGGCCGCCTGGAAACACCATATATTTT.

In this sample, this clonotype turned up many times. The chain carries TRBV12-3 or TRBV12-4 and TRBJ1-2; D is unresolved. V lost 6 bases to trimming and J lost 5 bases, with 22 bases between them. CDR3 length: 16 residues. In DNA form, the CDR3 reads TGTGCCAGCAGCGGATTACCCCGGCAGCTACAGTATGGCTACACCTTC. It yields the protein CASSGLPRQLQYGYTF.

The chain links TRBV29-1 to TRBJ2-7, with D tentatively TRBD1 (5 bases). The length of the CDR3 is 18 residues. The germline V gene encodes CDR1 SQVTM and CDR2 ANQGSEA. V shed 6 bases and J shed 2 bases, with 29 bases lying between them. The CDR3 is CSVLGLGRGGQHTYEQYF. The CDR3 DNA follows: TGCAGCGTGCTAGGATTGGGTAGGGGTGGTCAACATACCTACGAGCAGTACTTC.

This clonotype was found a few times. CDR3 loop: CSVESGTGVGGYTF. The DNA for the CDR3 is TGCAGCGTTGAATCCGGGACAGGGGTAGGCGGCTACACCTTC. The J gene is TRBJ1-2, the V gene TRBV29-1, with 10 nucleotides matching TRBD1. Germline V gene sequence: CDR1 SQVTM, CDR2 ANQGSEA. This CDR3 contains 14 residues. Losses at the gene ends were 2 bases for V and 8 bases for J; bases not matched to a gene: 8.